This T cell receptor (beta chain) is drawn from a study of blood T cell repertoires in COVID-19 (dated by TCRdb to about 2020). As for the study more broadly: Samples from collaborators originated in the United States, Italy and Spain and spanned both the acute and convalescent phases of COVID-19. The material from the prospective study consisted of cDNA or gDNA derived from T cells, B-cell-depleted T cells, or PBMCs. The dataset comprised deeply sampled blood TCRbeta repertoires from subjects exposed to, actively infected with, or recovered from COVID-19. The repertoires were released in a freely available public database intended as a resource for research on the immune response to SARS-CoV-2. The samples were drawn from the first 160 participants of the ongoing ImmuneRACE study and from about 1,200 subjects provided by 6 global collaborators. A de-identified subject ID, COVID-19 status, age in years and sex were almost always included in the sample metadata. HLA class I and class II types, where available, came from metadata supplied by the sample provider rather than from assay-based typing.

On this clone: The antigen it recognizes is unknown. The junction departs from the called germline gene at one end, perhaps through a read error.

TCRbeta CDR3 regions were amplified from genomic DNA using the immunoSEQ Assay, a bias-controlled multiplex PCR. The authors' analysis ran thus. The number of nucleated cells in each sample was estimated by amplification of reference gene primers within the assay. To quantify the absolute abundance of each unique TCRbeta CDR3 rearrangement, sequence reads were collapsed and filtered. For each sample, productive Simpson clonality was calculated as the square root of Simpson's diversity index over productive rearrangements. The immuneACCESS repertoire file appears here via TCRdb, limited to in-frame rearrangements. These files lack a portion of the clones; in checked studies, under half of the deficit traces to unresolved V genes, and the cause of the others is not known. Clone size and the V and J calls come from that table; the DNA yielded D and trimming. Present in this sample are tens of thousands of clones, roughly 84% of which were seen just once. About an eighth of the sample rests with the top ten.

Overall study outcomes, separate from this receptor: How much clinical and demographic metadata was included differed by source and by participant, and the metadata was provided uncurated.

Each collaborating institution followed its own protocols to collect whole blood in K2EDTA tubes. For TCRbeta analysis, collaborator samples were shipped as frozen whole blood, as isolated PBMCs, or as DNA extracted from either sample type. The germline V gene sets CDR1 to MNHEY and CDR2 to SVGEGT. The CDR3 runs 15 amino acids, cysteine and phenylalanine included. Only the CDR3 part of the read is kept: 45 bases, read in frame from the first base. This sequence was found in a human donor in a cohort sampled during active COVID-19. This sequence uses TRBV6-2 or TRBV6-3 and TRBJ2-5, with 8 bases matching TRBD1. Sequencing used peripheral blood. The CDR3 protein: CASRYWDRQQETQYF. The bases read TGTGCCAGCAGATACTGGGACAGGCAGCAAGAGACCCAGTACTTC.